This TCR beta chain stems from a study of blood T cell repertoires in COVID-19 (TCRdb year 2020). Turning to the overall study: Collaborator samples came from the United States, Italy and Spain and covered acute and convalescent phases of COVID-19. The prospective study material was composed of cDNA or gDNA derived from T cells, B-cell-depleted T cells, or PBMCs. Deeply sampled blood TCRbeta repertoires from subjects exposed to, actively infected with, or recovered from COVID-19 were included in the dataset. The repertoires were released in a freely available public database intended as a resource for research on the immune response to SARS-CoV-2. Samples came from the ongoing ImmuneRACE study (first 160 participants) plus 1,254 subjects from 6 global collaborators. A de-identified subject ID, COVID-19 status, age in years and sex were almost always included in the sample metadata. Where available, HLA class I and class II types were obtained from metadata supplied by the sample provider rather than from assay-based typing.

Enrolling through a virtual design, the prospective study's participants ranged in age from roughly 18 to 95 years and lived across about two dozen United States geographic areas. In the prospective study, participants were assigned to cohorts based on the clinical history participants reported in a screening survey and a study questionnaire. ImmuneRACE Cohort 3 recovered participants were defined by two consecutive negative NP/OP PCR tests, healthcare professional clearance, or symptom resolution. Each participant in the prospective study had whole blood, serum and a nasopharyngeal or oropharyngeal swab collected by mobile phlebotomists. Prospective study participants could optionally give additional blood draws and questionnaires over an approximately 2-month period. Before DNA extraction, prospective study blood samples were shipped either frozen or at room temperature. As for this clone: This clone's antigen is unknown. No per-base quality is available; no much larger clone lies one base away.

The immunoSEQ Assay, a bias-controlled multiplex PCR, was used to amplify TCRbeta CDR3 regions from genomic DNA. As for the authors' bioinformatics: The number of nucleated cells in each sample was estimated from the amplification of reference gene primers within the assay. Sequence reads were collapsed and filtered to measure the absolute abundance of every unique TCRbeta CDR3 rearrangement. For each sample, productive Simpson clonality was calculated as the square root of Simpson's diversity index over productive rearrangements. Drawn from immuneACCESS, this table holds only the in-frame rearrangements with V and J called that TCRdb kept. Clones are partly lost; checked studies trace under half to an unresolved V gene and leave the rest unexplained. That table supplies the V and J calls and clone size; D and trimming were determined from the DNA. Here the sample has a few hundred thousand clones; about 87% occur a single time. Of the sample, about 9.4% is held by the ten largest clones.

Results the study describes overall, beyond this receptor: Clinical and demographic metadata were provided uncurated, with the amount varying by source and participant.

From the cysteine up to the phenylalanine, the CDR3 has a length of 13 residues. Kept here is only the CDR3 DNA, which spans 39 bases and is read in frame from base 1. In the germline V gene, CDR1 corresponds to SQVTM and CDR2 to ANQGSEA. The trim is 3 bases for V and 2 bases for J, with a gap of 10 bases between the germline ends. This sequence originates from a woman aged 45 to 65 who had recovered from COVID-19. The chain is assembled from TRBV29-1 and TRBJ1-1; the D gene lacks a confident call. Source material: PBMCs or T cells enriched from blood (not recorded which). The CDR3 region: CSVDTDFNTEAFF. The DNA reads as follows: TGCAGCGTTGATACTGATTTCAACACTGAAGCTTTCTTT.